What follows are 16 T cell receptor beta chains derived from one specimen sequenced in a study of a mutant IDH1 vaccine in newly diagnosed glioma. Regarding time point: week 11, during vaccination. Every single dose of the vaccine, 300 ug of mutant IDH1 20-mer peptide, came with topical imiquimod. Here immunoSEQ multiplex PCR was the method, and the copy in TCRdb shows in-frame clones only, minus some. The sample lists 34,000 or so clones; about 73% were seen once. Their target antigens are unknown. This sample comprised PBMCs, obtained from a glioma patient whose treatment included an IDH1 peptide vaccine. Receptors were obtained from a man aged 25-40 years with glioma.

This chain connects TRBV15 to TRBJ1-2, with unresolved D. The CDR3 covers 16 residues. The germline V and J ends were trimmed by 6 bases and 4 bases, with 21 bases remaining between them. Germline V gene data show CDR1 as LNHNV and CDR2 as YYDKDF (reference sequence). The CDR3 nucleotides are TGTGCCACCAGAGGACGGCAGGAGCTGCTCACCTATGGCTACACCTTC. Its translation: CATRGRQELLTYGYTF.

V is TRBV27 and J is TRBJ1-2; TRBD1 aligns across 9 bases. The germline gives CDR1 MNHEY, CDR2 SMNVEV (reference sequence). Trimming at V came to 2 bases and at J to 5 bases, leaving 6 bases not matched to a gene. This CDR3 region has 15 residues. CDR3 coding DNA: TGTGCCAGCAGTTTAAGAAGGGACAGGGCTTATGGCTACACCTTC. This sequence encodes CASSLRRDRAYGYTF.

This clone was seen a single time. V and J are TRBV7-8 and TRBJ1-4, with D uncertain. The CDR3 is 15 amino acids. Trimming shortened V by 1 base and J by 7 bases, and 13 bases separated the two germline ends. Germline CDR1 is SGHVS and CDR2 is FQNEAQ. The CDR3 region is CASSLGTSQTEKLFF. In nucleotides, the CDR3 is TGTGCCAGCAGCTTAGGCACGAGTCAGACTGAAAAACTGTTTTTT.

This clone was detected once. The V gene is TRBV4-1, the J gene TRBJ2-7; D is perhaps TRBD2 (6 bases). CDR3 size: 14 residues. Trimming pared 3 bases from V and 3 bases from J, leaving 12 bases between. Looked up from germline, CDR1 is MGHRA and CDR2 is YSYEKL. Here the CDR3 reads CASSQSGLDYEQYF. As DNA, the CDR3 is TGCGCCAGCAGCCAGTCGGGACTGGACTACGAGCAGTACTTC.

The rearrangement uses TRBV10-3 and TRBJ1-1; weak D call: TRBD1 (6 bases). Germline lookup yields CDR1 ENHRY and CDR2 SYGVKD. V was pared by 0 bases and J by 7 bases, with 15 bases between. This CDR3 spans 15 amino acids. The CDR3 here is CAISESGTTSLEAFF. The CDR3 DNA sequence: TGTGCCATCAGTGAGTCTGGGACAACCTCTCTTGAAGCTTTCTTT.

The chain links TRBV30 to TRBJ1-5; 8 nucleotides align to TRBD1. V shed 0 bases and J 6 bases; nucleotides not matched to a gene: 7. The CDR3 runs to 15 residues. Looked up from germline, CDR1 is GTSNPN and CDR2 is SVGIG (reference sequence). CDR3 amino acids: CAWSVGQGAAQPQHF. CDR3 nucleotide sequence: TGTGCCTGGAGTGTAGGGCAGGGGGCGGCTCAGCCCCAGCATTTT.

The rearrangement uses TRBV29-1 and TRBJ2-7, with a weak D call TRBD2 (5 bases). This CDR3 has 15 amino acids. In germline, CDR1 is SQVTM, CDR2 ANQGSEA. V lost 5 bases, J lost 2 bases, and 19 bases lay in between. This chain's CDR3 is CSVQKRRVATYEQYF. CDR3 in DNA: TGCAGCGTTCAGAAGCGGAGAGTTGCAACCTACGAGCAGTACTTC.

The CDR3 nucleotides are TGCAGCGTTGAAGAAGGGGTCGGGTACGAGCAGTACTTC. It specifies CSVEEGVGYEQYF. The chain links TRBV29-1 to TRBJ2-7; TRBD1 is a possible D gene (5 bases). V dropped 0 bases and J dropped 4 bases, with 10 bases sitting between them. CDR3 size: 13 residues. Per the germline V gene, CDR1 is SQVTM and CDR2 is ANQGSEA.

The chain is built from TRBV5-1 and TRBJ2-1; the D gene could be TRBD1 or TRBD2 (6 bases each). Trimming left V 6 bases short and J 0 bases short, with 13 bases between. From germline, CDR1 is SGHRS and CDR2 YFSETQ. The CDR3 has 15 amino acids. As DNA, the CDR3 is TGCGCCAGCACCGAGGGGGGCGGCTCCTACAATGAGCAGTTCTTC. Translating gives CASTEGGGSYNEQFF.

The chain links TRBV10-3 to TRBJ2-5; TRBD2 agrees at 11 bases. Germline-derived CDR1 and CDR2 are ENHRY and SYGVKD. J was trimmed by 5 bases and V by 6 bases; bases with no gene match: 8. CDR3 size: 15 residues. The CDR3 nucleotides read TGTGCCATCAGCCGACTAGCGGGGACGGAGGAGACCCAGTACTTC. It encodes CAISRLAGTEETQYF.

A single count supports this clone. The J gene is TRBJ2-7, the V gene TRBV27; D is perhaps TRBD2 (5 bases). The length of the CDR3 is 13 residues. The V end lost 6 bases, the J end lost 4 bases, and 13 bases lay between the germline ends. Germline-derived CDR1 and CDR2 are MNHEY and SMNVEV (reference sequence). For the CDR3, the DNA is TGTGCCAGCAGGATTCCGGGAACATACGAGCAGTACTTC. It encodes CASRIPGTYEQYF.

This clone appeared a single time. V and J are TRBV5-1 and TRBJ2-5; D not certain. The germline CDR1 and CDR2 sequences are SGHRS and YFSETQ. With 4 bases removed from V and 7 bases from J, the gap between germline ends came to 8 bases. The CDR3 extends over 11 amino acids. The CDR3 nucleotides read TGCGCCAGCAGCGCAGGTGGGACCCAGTACTTC. Its translation: CASSAGGTQYF.

The chain couples TRBV9 to TRBJ2-4; D possibly corresponds to TRBD2 (5 bases). V lost 0 bases and J lost 9, with 13 bases in between. The CDR3 has 14 residues. CDR1 SGDLS and CDR2 YYNGEE come from the germline V gene. The CDR3 sequence is CASSVETGKSIQYF. Here the CDR3 DNA reads TGTGCCAGCAGCGTAGAAACGGGAAAGAGCATTCAGTACTTC.

This rearrangement joins TRBV5-1 to TRBJ1-5, with TRBD1 matching over 7 bases. This CDR3 has 15 residues. V lost 10 bases to trimming and J lost 1 base; unmatched junction nucleotides: 11. Per the germline V gene, CDR1 is SGHRS and CDR2 is YFSETQ. CDR3 coding DNA: TGCGCCCGAGGGGGACAGCGGGAAAGCAATCAGCCCCAGCATTTT. This encodes CARGGQRESNQPQHF. The full variable domain, its missing parts supplied by reference TRBV5-1 and TRBJ1-5, is KAGVTQTPRYLIKTRGQQVTLSCSPISGHRSVSWYQQTPGQGLQFLFEYFSETQRNKGNFPGRFSGRQFSNSRSEMNVSTLELGDSALYLCARGGQRESNQPQHFGDGTRLSIL.

The chain is built from TRBV6-1 and TRBJ1-2; a possible D gene is TRBD1 (6 bases). Germline V CDR1 and CDR2: MNHNS, SASEGT. V was pared by 1 base and J by 2 bases, with 8 bases between. CDR3 size: 14 residues. The CDR3 sequence is CASSEEQGNYGYTF. CDR3 sequence (DNA): TGTGCCAGCAGTGAAGAACAGGGCAACTATGGCTACACCTTC.

The genes are TRBV5-1 and TRBJ2-1, with unresolved D. CDR1 SGHRS and CDR2 YFSETQ come from the germline V gene. The CDR3 totals 16 residues. Trimming stripped 0 bases from V and 0 bases from J, with 10 bases between. CDR3 loop: CASSLEALSSYNEQFF. The CDR3 DNA reads TGCGCCAGCAGCTTGGAGGCGCTAAGCTCCTACAATGAGCAGTTCTTC. The full variable domain, completed using reference TRBV5-1 and TRBJ2-1, is KAGVTQTPRYLIKTRGQQVTLSCSPISGHRSVSWYQQTPGQGLQFLFEYFSETQRNKGNFPGRFSGRQFSNSRSEMNVSTLELGDSALYLCASSLEALSSYNEQFFGPGTRLTVL.